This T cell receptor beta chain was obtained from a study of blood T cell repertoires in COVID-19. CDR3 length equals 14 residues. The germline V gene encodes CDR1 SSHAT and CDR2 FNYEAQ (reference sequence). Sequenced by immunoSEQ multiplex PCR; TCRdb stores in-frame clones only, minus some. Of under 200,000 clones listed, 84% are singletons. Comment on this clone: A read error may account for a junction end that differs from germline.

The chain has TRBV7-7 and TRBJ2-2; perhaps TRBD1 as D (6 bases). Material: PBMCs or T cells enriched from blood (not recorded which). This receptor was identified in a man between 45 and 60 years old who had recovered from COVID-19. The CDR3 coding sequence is TGTGCTAGCAGCTTAGCAGAGGGGGCCGGGGAGCTGTTTTTT. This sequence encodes CASSLAEGAGELFF.